The entry that follows covers one T cell receptor beta chain sequence. The CDR3 is 13 residues long. V trimming: 7 bases; J trimming: 6 bases; junction bases outside the gene matches: 8. CDR1 and CDR2 from the germline V gene are MDHEN and SYDVKM. This record comes from a study of blood T cell repertoires in COVID-19. Study context: In each case, the material was cDNA or gDNA derived from T cells, B-cell-depleted T cells, or PBMCs.

Per the authors' pipeline: By means of reference gene primer amplification, nucleated cell counts were estimated. This table comes from immunoSEQ multiplex PCR, and its TCRdb copy is limited to in-frame clones, with some not included. The V and J calls and clone size were taken over from that table, and D and trimming were inferred from the DNA. The sample yields around 70,000 clones, around 83% seen once. The rearrangement links TRBV28 to TRBJ1-2, with TRBD1 identical over 7 bases. Source material: peripheral blood. The sequence came from a man aged 50 to 59 with acute or convalescent COVID-19. CDR3 sequence: CASTPRRGHGYTF. CDR3 in DNA: TGTGCCAGCACCCCCCGGAGGGGGCATGGCTACACCTTC.